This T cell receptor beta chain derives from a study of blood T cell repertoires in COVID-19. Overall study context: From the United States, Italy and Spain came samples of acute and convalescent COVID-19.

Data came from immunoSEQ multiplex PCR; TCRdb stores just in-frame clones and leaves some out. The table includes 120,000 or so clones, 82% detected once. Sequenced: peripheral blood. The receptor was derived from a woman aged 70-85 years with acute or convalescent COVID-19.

The CDR3 DNA reads TGTGCCAGCAGCTCCACCCCGGGACTAGCGGGGGCGGAGCTGTTTTTT. It translates to CASSSTPGLAGAELFF. The V and J genes are TRBV7-2 and TRBJ2-2; TRBD2 matches 14 bases. V lost 4 bases and J lost 10; bases outside the gene matches: 8. Germline values: CDR1 SGHTA, CDR2 FQGNSA. The CDR3 runs 16 residues.